This TCR beta chain was recorded in a study of blood T cell repertoires in COVID-19. This table comes from immunoSEQ multiplex PCR, and its TCRdb copy is limited to in-frame clones, with some not included. The sample records roughly 250,000 clones, around nine tenths being singletons. V was pared by 2 bases and J by 2 bases, with 7 bases between. From germline, CDR1 is MNHEY and CDR2 SMNVEV (reference sequence). The CDR3 is 14 amino acids. The chain has TRBV27 and TRBJ1-3, with D maybe TRBD1 (5 bases). Sequenced sample: peripheral blood. This TCR was recovered from a woman between 35 and 50 years old who had recovered from COVID-19. The CDR3 sequence is CASSLRGTGNTIYF. The CDR3, as DNA: TGTGCCAGCAGTTTAAGGGGAACTGGAAACACCATATATTTT.